Listed below are T cell receptor beta chains from one sample, sequenced in a study of cytomegalovirus exposure and HLA in healthy donors. Data came from immunoSEQ multiplex PCR; TCRdb stores just in-frame clones and leaves some out. The sample has around 150,000 clones, approximately 77% seen once. Sequencing used PBMCs. These receptors all stem from a woman aged 40 to 49 in good health and CMV-seronegative. The CDR3 runs from the conserved cysteine through the conserved F or W. The D gene is left open where the match is weak. The size entry is marked missing in some rows and otherwise reads once, few, many or a size class.

D: TRBD1; V: TRBV6-5; J: TRBJ1-6; size: .; CDR3: CASSYSTGVDSPLHF; DNA: TGTGCCAGCAGTTACTCGACAGGGGTGGACTCACCCCTCCACTTT
D: TRBD2; V: TRBV5-1; J: TRBJ2-1; size: .; CDR3: CASIGGSGGYNEQFF; DNA: TGCGCCAGCATAGGCGGGAGCGGGGGGTACAATGAGCAGTTCTTC
D: TRBD2; V: TRBV29-1; J: TRBJ2-1; size: .; CDR3: CSVYSGGYNEQFF; DNA: TGCAGCGTGTATAGCGGGGGGTACAATGAGCAGTTCTTC
D: TRBD1; V: TRBV6-5; J: TRBJ2-7; size: .; CDR3: CATSDRGGFGQYF; DNA: TGTGCCACTTCGGACAGGGGGGGTTTTGGGCAGTACTTC
D: TRBD1; V: TRBV11-3; J: TRBJ1-1; size: few; CDR3: CASSSHGTAEAFF; DNA: TGTGCCAGCAGCTCTCACGGGACAGCAGAAGCTTTCTTT
D: .; V: TRBV6-5; J: TRBJ1-1; size: .; CDR3: CASSYRRGRQAFF; DNA: TGTGCCAGCAGTTACCGCAGGGGACGACAAGCTTTCTTT
D: .; V: TRBV5-1; J: TRBJ2-3; size: once; CDR3: CASSLSASLGDTQYF; DNA: TGCGCCAGCAGCTTGAGCGCGTCCCTCGGGGATACGCAGTATTTT
D: .; V: TRBV25-1; J: TRBJ2-4; size: few; CDR3: CASSEYVKGLAKNIQYF; DNA: TGTGCCAGCAGTGAATATGTCAAGGGACTAGCCAAAAACATTCAGTACTTC
D: TRBD2; V: TRBV13; J: TRBJ2-7; size: .; CDR3: CASSSRLAGGLYEQYF; DNA: TGTGCCAGCAGCTCCCGACTAGCGGGGGGGCTCTACGAGCAGTACTTC
D: TRBD1; V: TRBV5-1; J: TRBJ1-1; size: .; CDR3: CASSGQGRTEAFF; DNA: TGCGCCAGCAGCGGACAGGGACGTACTGAAGCTTTCTTT
D: TRBD1; V: TRBV11-2; J: TRBJ2-7; size: few; CDR3: CASSLGTGVWYEQYF; DNA: TGTGCCAGCAGCTTAGGGACAGGGGTATGGTACGAGCAGTACTTC
D: TRBD2; V: TRBV5-4; J: TRBJ2-3; size: .; CDR3: CASSYSGASTDTQYF; DNA: TGTGCCAGCAGCTATAGCGGGGCGTCCACAGATACGCAGTATTTT
D: .; V: TRBV19; J: TRBJ2-6; size: .; CDR3: CASSIDRTREPLFGANVLTF; DNA: TGTGCCAGTAGTATAGATCGCACCAGGGAACCCCTCTTTGGGGCCAACGTCCTGACTTTC
D: .; V: TRBV7-2; J: TRBJ1-1; size: .; CDR3: CASSLRGNTEAFF; DNA: TGTGCCAGCAGCTTACGGGGGAACACTGAAGCTTTCTTT
D: TRBD2; V: TRBV12-5; J: TRBJ2-3; size: .; CDR3: CASGPGTSGGADTQYF; DNA: TGTGCTAGTGGTCCCGGGACTAGCGGGGGTGCGGATACGCAGTATTTT
D: .; V: TRBV25-1; J: TRBJ2-7; size: .; CDR3: CASSAPLSYEQYF; DNA: TGTGCCAGCAGTGCCCCCCTGAGTTACGAGCAGTACTTC
D: TRBD1; V: TRBV10-3; J: TRBJ1-3; size: .; CDR3: CAISESDRDLDTIYF; DNA: TGTGCCATCAGTGAGTCGGACAGGGATCTGGACACCATATATTTT
D: .; V: TRBV2; J: TRBJ1-1; size: .; CDR3: CASSEMGGTEAFF; DNA: TGTGCCAGCAGTGAAATGGGGGGCACTGAAGCTTTCTTT
D: .; V: TRBV6-1; J: TRBJ2-5; size: .; CDR3: CASTQLGPQYF; DNA: TGTGCCAGCACTCAACTAGGCCCCCAGTACTTC
D: TRBD2; V: TRBV9; J: TRBJ2-3; size: few; CDR3: CASSVESWSRGADTQYF; DNA: TGTGCCAGCAGCGTAGAGTCTTGGTCACGGGGGGCAGATACGCAGTATTTT
D: .; V: TRBV29-1; J: TRBJ1-6; size: .; CDR3: CSVQEGRYNSPLHF; DNA: TGCAGCGTTCAAGAGGGCAGATATAATTCACCCCTCCACTTT
D: .; V: TRBV4-3; J: TRBJ1-6; size: .; CDR3: CASSQVGRGSSYNSPLHF; DNA: TGCGCCAGCAGCCAAGTTGGTAGAGGGAGCTCCTATAATTCACCCCTCCACTTT
D: TRBD1; V: TRBV29-1; J: TRBJ1-2; size: .; CDR3: CSSLSGTGCGYTF; DNA: TGCAGCTCTCTTTCCGGGACAGGGTGTGGCTACACCTTC
D: TRBD1; V: TRBV11-2; J: TRBJ1-1; size: .; CDR3: CASSLIQGSGTEAFF; DNA: TGTGCCAGCAGCCTCATACAGGGGAGCGGGACTGAAGCTTTCTTT
D: .; V: TRBV7-8; J: TRBJ1-5; size: .; CDR3: CASSLARGEGQPQHF; DNA: TGTGCCAGCAGCTTAGCCAGGGGAGAAGGGCAGCCCCAGCATTTT
D: .; V: TRBV9; J: TRBJ2-3; size: .; CDR3: CASSVEQEGRGIDQRTDTQYF; DNA: TGTGCCAGCAGCGTGGAGCAGGAGGGGCGCGGTATAGATCAACGCACAGATACGCAGTATTTT
D: .; V: TRBV27; J: TRBJ2-6; size: .; CDR3: CASSPFMSGANVLTF; DNA: TGTGCCAGCAGCCCCTTTATGTCTGGGGCCAACGTCCTGACTTTC
D: TRBD2; V: TRBV9; J: TRBJ2-3; size: .; CDR3: CASSVVPSGGSDTQYF; DNA: TGTGCCAGCAGCGTAGTCCCTAGCGGGGGGAGTGATACGCAGTATTTT
D: TRBD1; V: TRBV6-5; J: TRBJ1-1; size: .; CDR3: CASSYFGRQGTEAFF; DNA: TGTGCCAGCAGTTACTTCGGACGACAGGGCACTGAAGCTTTCTTT
D: .; V: TRBV4-3; J: TRBJ1-6; size: few; CDR3: CASSQDFIGESPLHF; DNA: TGCGCCAGCAGCCAAGATTTTATAGGGGAATCACCCCTCCACTTT
D: TRBD1; V: TRBV7-8; J: TRBJ1-1; size: .; CDR3: CASSLHRGPDTEAFF; DNA: TGTGCCAGCAGCCTGCACAGGGGGCCGGACACTGAAGCTTTCTTT
D: TRBD1; V: TRBV28; J: TRBJ2-7; size: .; CDR3: CASSPGDRVNYEQYF; DNA: TGTGCCAGCAGTCCGGGGGACAGGGTGAACTACGAGCAGTACTTC
D: .; V: TRBV7-2; J: TRBJ1-1; size: .; CDR3: CASSLASTPLPFF; DNA: TGTGCCAGCAGCTTAGCCTCCACTCCTCTCCCTTTCTTT
D: TRBD2; V: TRBV6-5; J: TRBJ2-7; size: .; CDR3: CASRIAGGYEQYF; DNA: TGTGCCAGCCGGATAGCGGGGGGCTACGAGCAGTACTTC
D: .; V: TRBV7-9; J: TRBJ2-3; size: .; CDR3: CASSPRGSTDTQYF; DNA: TGTGCCAGCAGCCCCAGGGGAAGCACAGATACGCAGTATTTT
D: TRBD1; V: TRBV4-2; J: TRBJ2-7; size: .; CDR3: CASSPPDRGSGKQYF; DNA: TGTGCCAGCAGCCCTCCGGACAGGGGGTCTGGGAAGCAGTACTTC
D: .; V: TRBV6-5; J: TRBJ2-3; size: once; CDR3: CASLSPGTDTQYF; DNA: TGTGCCAGCCTATCCCCCGGCACAGATACGCAGTATTTT
D: .; V: TRBV19; J: TRBJ1-1; size: once; CDR3: CASSISRNTEAFF; DNA: TGTGCCAGTAGTATTTCCAGAAACACTGAAGCTTTCTTT
D: TRBD1; V: TRBV10-3; J: TRBJ2-7; size: .; CDR3: CAISARDRGTYEQYF; DNA: TGTGCCATCAGTGCCCGGGACAGGGGGACCTACGAGCAGTACTTC
D: .; V: TRBV5-1; J: TRBJ1-2; size: .; CDR3: CASSIGGTNYGYTF; DNA: TGCGCCAGCAGCATTGGAGGCACCAACTATGGCTACACCTTC